The 17 T cell receptor beta chains below come from one sample, sequenced in a study of T cell clonality in common variable immunodeficiency (dated by TCRdb to the mid-2010s). Overall study outcomes, separate from this receptor: CVID TCRbeta sequences reportedly showed fewer deletions and N-nucleotide insertions and lacked highly modified clones with 13 or more V deletions.

These receptors' antigens are unknown. Library preparation used the immunoSEQ multiplex PCR assay. Entries here come from immuneACCESS through TCRdb and include only in-frame sequences with V and J called. Some clones fail to appear in such tables; in the studies checked, an unresolved V gene covers under half of the shortfall, and the cause of the remainder is unknown. This sample is represented by about 26,000 clones, with no singletons among them. Nearly 25% of the sample goes to the ten largest clones. Sequenced: peripheral blood mononuclear cells. These TCRs come from a human donor with common variable immunodeficiency.

This clone was detected many times. The read ends 3 residues shy of where the CDR3 ends; the end is completed using the germline J gene. The genes are TRBV5-1 and TRBJ2-1; a possible D gene is TRBD2 (6 bases). This CDR3 comprises 14 residues. Germline CDR1 SGHRS, CDR2 YFSETQ. The V and J ends lost 4 bases and 8 bases respectively, with 16 bases between them. This CDR3 reads CASSLPTSIDEQFF. CDR3 DNA, as far as it was read: TGCGCCAGCAGCCTACCAACTAGCATCGATGAG.

In this sample, this clone turned up a few times. The CDR3 end lies 3 residues beyond the end of the read and is filled in from the germline J gene. The chain has TRBV2 and TRBJ2-1; 7 bases fit TRBD2. The CDR3 covers 14 residues. The germline V gene has CDR1 SNHLY and CDR2 FYNNEI. V lost 7 bases, J lost 7 bases, and 10 bases stayed unmatched. Incomplete CDR3 DNA: TGTGCCAGCATTGGTCTAGCGGTTTTTAATGAG. Translated: CASIGLAVFNE. The entire CDR3 protein is CASIGLAVFNEQFF.

In its sample, this clone was seen many times. The read ends 3 residues shy of where the CDR3 ends; the end is completed using the germline J gene. V usage is TRBV7-8 and J usage is TRBJ2-1; TRBD2 agrees at 9 bases. Germline V gene data show CDR1 as SGHVS and CDR2 as FQNEAQ. V dropped 4 bases and J dropped 7; count of bases not matched to a gene: 11. The CDR3 loop spans 16 amino acids. The sequenced part of the CDR3 DNA is TGTGCCAGCAGCTCCCTATCTGGTAGCGGGGGAAATGAG. It is translated as CASSSLSGSGGNE. The entire CDR3 reads CASSSLSGSGGNEQFF.

This clone has a count of ten or more. The read ends 3 residues shy of where the CDR3 ends; the end is completed using the germline J gene. The chain is built from TRBV5-5 and TRBJ1-2; 7 nucleotides align to TRBD1. With V trimmed by 5 bases and J by 4 bases, 8 bases remained unmatched. CDR3 length: 14 residues. CDR1 is SGHKS and CDR2 is YYEKEE in the germline V gene (reference sequence). CDR3 loop: CASSKTGDLYGYTF. CDR3 bases read: TGTGCCAGCAGTAAAACAGGGGACCTCTATGGC. The full variable domain, completed using reference TRBV5-5 and TRBJ1-2, is DAGVTQSPTHLIKTRGQQVTLRCSPISGHKSVSWYQQVLGQGPQFIFQYYEKEERGRGNFPDRFSARQFPNYSSELNVNALLLGDSALYLCASSKTGDLYGYTFGSGTRLTVV.

This clone has at least ten counts. The read halts 3 residues ahead of the CDR3 end, with the missing end drawn from the germline J gene. This chain joins TRBV12-3 or TRBV12-4 and TRBJ1-5; no definite D call. The CDR3 spans 14 residues. The ends were cut back, 6 bases at V and 2 bases at J, with 11 bases in the middle. CDR3 DNA, as far as it was read: TGTGCCAGCAGAGATGGCAGAGGCAATCAGCCC. This translates into CASRDGRGNQP. The whole CDR3 reads CASRDGRGNQPQHF.

This clone was seen many times. The CDR3 bases that were read are TGCGCCAGCAGCTTAGGCGCAGGTTCCTACGAG. Translation: CASSLGAGSYE. From start to end, the CDR3 is CASSLGAGSYEQYF. The rearrangement uses TRBV5-1 and TRBJ2-7; unclear D gene. The read ends 3 residues early relative to the CDR3; the germline J gene fills the gap. Trimming shortened V by 2 bases and J by 1 base, and 10 bases separated the two germline ends. The germline V gene has CDR1 SGHRS and CDR2 YFSETQ. The CDR3 is 14 residues long. The full variable domain, in which reference TRBV5-1 and TRBJ2-7 provide the parts outside the CDR3, is KAGVTQTPRYLIKTRGQQVTLSCSPISGHRSVSWYQQTPGQGLQFLFEYFSETQRNKGNFPGRFSGRQFSNSRSEMNVSTLELGDSALYLCASSLGAGSYEQYFGPGTRLTVT.

Regarding this clone: The read ends 3 residues early relative to the CDR3; the germline J gene fills the gap. The gene calls are TRBV7-2 and TRBJ1-5; no clear D gene. Germline V gives CDR1 SGHTA, CDR2 FQGNSA. V was pared by 1 base and J by 2 bases, with 6 bases between. This CDR3 is 14 amino acids long. CDR3 sequence reads: CASSLVFGNQPQHF. The covered CDR3 bases are TGTGCCAGCAGCTTAGTCTTCGGCAATCAGCCC. Together with reference TRBV7-2 and TRBJ1-5, the CDR3 gives the full variable domain: GAGVSQSPSNKVTEKGKDVELRCDPISGHTALYWYRQSLGQGLEFLIYFQGNSAPDKSGLPSDRFSAERTGGSVSTLTIQRTQQEDSAVYLCASSLVFGNQPQHFGDGTRLSIL.

Ten or more counts support this clone. Read data end 3 residues before the CDR3 end; the end is taken from the germline J gene. The chain uses TRBV6-2 or TRBV6-3 and TRBJ2-6, with D possibly matching TRBD1 (5 bases). V lost 4 bases and J lost 4, with 8 bases in between. The CDR3 sequence is 14 residues long. CDR1 and CDR2 (germline): MNHEY, SVGEGT. This chain's CDR3 is CASSSGPGANVLTF. CDR3 DNA, as far as it was read: TGTGCCAGCAGTTCAGGGCCCGGGGCCAACGTC.

This clone was recorded many times. The observed sequence ends 3 residues before the CDR3 terminus, with the missing tail filled in from the germline J gene. The chain combines TRBV7-3 with TRBJ2-2, with D perhaps TRBD2 (6 bases). The CDR3 has 17 amino acids. Germline V CDR1 and CDR2: SGHTA, FQGTGA. V shed 2 bases and J shed 3 bases, with 16 bases lying between them. CDR3 sequence: CASSLFGGLLDTGELFF. The DNA read from the CDR3 is TGTGCCAGCAGCTTATTCGGGGGTCTTTTGGACACCGGGGAG.

This clone was counted at least ten times. The read is 3 residues too short to cover the CDR3 end, so that end is filled in from the germline J gene. The V gene is TRBV4-2, the J gene TRBJ2-4; possibly TRBD1 for D (6 bases). Germline CDR1 is LGHNA and CDR2 is YNFKEQ. V was clipped by 0 bases and J by 1 base, with 7 bases between them. The CDR3 is 15 amino acids. CDR3 DNA, as far as it was read: TGTGCCAGCAGCCAAGATCAGGGGGCCAAAAACATT. This sequence encodes CASSQDQGAKNI. The whole CDR3 sequence reads CASSQDQGAKNIQYF.

Many counts were recorded for this clone. Read data end 3 residues before the CDR3 end; the end is taken from the germline J gene. Other DNA sequences in the sample encode the same CDR3. The rearrangement links TRBV2 to TRBJ1-5; 9 positions match TRBD1. V was pared by 5 bases and J by 6 bases, with 5 bases of the junction left unmatched. CDR3 length: 14 amino acids. In germline, CDR1 is SNHLY, CDR2 FYNNEI. The sequenced CDR3 bases are TGTGCCAGCAGTAGGGGACAGGGCGGTCAGCCC. It yields the protein CASSRGQGGQP. The whole CDR3 region reads CASSRGQGGQPQHF.

This clone occurred many times. The CDR3 end is not reached by the read, which stops 3 residues before it; the germline J gene fills it in. The V and J genes are TRBV7-8 and TRBJ1-5; D is possibly TRBD1 (5 bases). Trimming left V 0 bases short and J 3 bases short, with 9 bases between. The CDR3 totals 15 residues. The germline gives CDR1 SGHVS, CDR2 FQNEAQ. The CDR3 DNA, read in part, is TGTGCCAGCAGCTTAGCGGCAGGGTTCAATCAGCCC. Its protein is CASSLAAGFNQP. The full CDR3 sequence reads CASSLAAGFNQPQHF. Filled out from reference TRBV7-8 and TRBJ1-5, the complete variable domain reads GAGVSQSPRYKVAKRGQDVALRCDPISGHVSLFWYQQALGQGPEFLTYFQNEAQLDKSGLPSDRFFAERPEGSVSTLKIQRTQQEDSAVYLCASSLAAGFNQPQHFGDGTRLSIL.

Comment on this clone: The CDR3 is cut off 3 residues early in the read; its end comes from the germline J gene. This chain connects TRBV7-2 to TRBJ2-3; maybe TRBD2 (6 bases). The V end lost 7 bases, the J end lost 2 bases, and 16 bases lay between the germline ends. Per the germline V gene, CDR1 is SGHTA and CDR2 is FQGNSA. The CDR3 length is 15 residues. CDR3 DNA (partial): TGTGCCAGCACCCCCCTAGCGTTGAACACAGATACG. Translation gives CASTPLALNTDT. The full-length CDR3 reads as CASTPLALNTDTQYF.

This clone was picked up many times. The read comes to an end 3 residues before the CDR3 does, leaving the germline J gene to fill in the end. The genes are TRBV29-1 and TRBJ2-7; 8 bases fit TRBD1. V trimming: 6 bases; J trimming: 3 bases; junction bases outside the gene matches: 4. Germline V gene sequence: CDR1 SQVTM, CDR2 ANQGSEA. The CDR3 extends over 12 amino acids. Incomplete CDR3 DNA: TGCAGCGTCACCGACAGGGGCTACGAG. Protein product: CSVTDRGYE. The whole CDR3 reads CSVTDRGYEQYF.

Many counts were recorded for this clone. Read sequence stops 3 residues before the CDR3 end, and the germline J gene provides the missing end. This chain uses TRBV18 with TRBJ1-2; TRBD1 matches at 7 bases. This CDR3 region has 15 residues. Per germline, CDR1 KGHSH and CDR2 LQKENI. J gave up 7 bases and V 3 bases, and 11 bases lay outside the gene matches. The part of the CDR3 DNA that was read is TGTGCCAGCTCACCGGAGGGGGCCGGACAGAGTGGC. Translating gives CASSPEGAGQSG. The full CDR3 sequence reads CASSPEGAGQSGYTF. The whole variable domain, filled in from reference TRBV18 and TRBJ1-2, reads NAGVMQNPRHLVRRRGQEARLRCSPMKGHSHVYWYRQLPEEGLKFMVYLQKENIIDESGMPKERFSAEFPKEGPSILRIQQVVRGDSAAYFCASSPEGAGQSGYTFGSGTRLTVV.

This clone appeared many times. The observed sequence ends 3 residues before the CDR3 terminus, with the missing tail filled in from the germline J gene. The gene calls are TRBV18 and TRBJ2-1; 7 nucleotides match TRBD1. CDR1 and CDR2 (germline): KGHSH, LQKENI. J was trimmed by 5 bases and V by 1 base; bases with no gene match: 5. The CDR3 extends over 15 amino acids. CDR3 in amino acids: CASSPRQGVDNEQFF. The CDR3 DNA, read in part, is TGTGCCAGCTCACCACGCCAGGGGGTCGACAATGAG.

As concerns this clone: The read falls 3 residues short of the CDR3 end, and the missing part is taken from the germline J gene. The chain has TRBV6-1 and TRBJ2-2; perhaps TRBD2 as D (7 bases). This CDR3 has 14 residues. Between the trimmed V and J ends, which lost 4 bases and 7 bases, there was a span of 13 bases. The germline V gene encodes CDR1 MNHNS and CDR2 SASEGT. The CDR3 sequence: CASSGSGEGGELFF. Incomplete CDR3 DNA: TGTGCCAGCAGTGGCTCAGGGGAGGGCGGGGAG.